This paragraph reports one T cell receptor beta chain. This sample is drawn from a study of identical twins. Addition of a universal primer site occurred through template switching, and cDNA carried unique molecular identifiers. In TCRdb, the 5' RACE reads were re-called with MiXCR into one record per CDR3 protein. The sample lists roughly 150,000 distinct CDR3 sequences, 3.5% occurring once. V shed 0 bases and J shed 0 bases, with 6 bases lying between them. This CDR3 region has 15 residues. In germline, CDR1 is LNHNV, CDR2 YYDKDF (reference sequence). Sequenced: memory T cells sorted from blood. The chain combines TRBV15 with TRBJ2-1; TRBD1 is a possible D gene (5 bases). This sequence originates from a man between 18 and 35 years old in good health. The CDR3 nucleotides are TGTGCCACCAGCAGAGATAGGGGCTCCTACAATGAGCAGTTCTTC. Translating it yields CATSRDRGSYNEQFF.